A single sample gave rise to the 9 T cell receptor beta chains below, sequenced in a study of blood T cell repertoires in COVID-19. Produced via immunoSEQ multiplex PCR; TCRdb's table is partial and in-frame only. The table lists 200,000 to 250,000 clones, 75% to 90% of them singletons. The sequencing sample was made of peripheral blood. The receptor set was obtained from an elderly woman with COVID-19, enrolled during active disease.

CDR3 nucleotides: TGTGCCAGTAGTATAGGACAGGGGGCGCGTGTTACGCAGTATTTT. This codes for CASSIGQGARVTQYF. V gene TRBV19 combines with J gene TRBJ2-3; 10 bases line up with TRBD1. The V segment lost 1 base and the J segment 8 bases; nucleotides outside the gene matches: 6. Germline V CDR1 and CDR2: LNHDA, SQIVND (reference sequence). CDR3 length: 15 amino acids. Full variable domain (outside the CDR3, taken from reference TRBV19 and TRBJ2-3): DGGITQSPKYLFRKEGQNVTLSCEQNLNHDAMYWYRQDPGQGLRLIYYSQIVNDFQKGDIAEGYSVSREKKESFPLTVTSAQKNPTAFYLCASSIGQGARVTQYFGPGTRLTVL.

The J gene is TRBJ2-7, the V gene TRBV5-4; D is perhaps TRBD2 (6 bases). CDR1 SGHNT and CDR2 YYREEE come from the germline V gene (reference sequence). This CDR3 contains 12 residues. The ends were cut back, 3 bases at V and 12 bases at J, with 16 bases in the middle. The CDR3 coding sequence is TGTGCCAGCAGCTCCGGGACTTTGAGACTGTACTTC. Protein product: CASSSGTLRLYF.

This clone was detected only a few times. The chain uses TRBV2 and TRBJ1-6; a weak D match, TRBD1 (5 bases). The V gene's germline CDR1 is SNHLY and CDR2 FYNNEI. V was trimmed by 3 bases and J by 9 bases, leaving 15 bases between them. The length of the CDR3 is 15 residues. This chain's CDR3 is CASSDWAGTGSPLHF. The CDR3, as DNA: TGTGCCAGCAGTGATTGGGCAGGGACTGGTTCACCCCTCCACTTT.

V is TRBV28 and J is TRBJ1-6; D is ambiguous. The CDR3 totals 12 residues. Germline CDR1 is MDHEN and CDR2 is SYDVKM. With 10 bases removed from V and 4 bases from J, the gap between germline ends came to 8 bases. CDR3 nucleotides: TGTGCCACCGCAGATTATAATTCACCCCTCCACTTT. It is translated as CATADYNSPLHF.

The chain couples TRBV7-2 to TRBJ1-6, with D hard to call. The germline V gene has CDR1 SGHTA and CDR2 FQGNSA. V was cut by 4 bases and J by 8 bases, with 15 bases left in between. CDR3 length equals 15 residues. The CDR3 coding sequence is TGTGCCAGCAGCTCTCGAAGCGGCGCGTATTCACCCCTCCACTTT. Its translation: CASSSRSGAYSPLHF. Full variable domain (remainder filled in from reference TRBV7-2 and TRBJ1-6): GAGVSQSPSNKVTEKGKDVELRCDPISGHTALYWYRQSLGQGLEFLIYFQGNSAPDKSGLPSDRFSAERTGGSVSTLTIQRTQQEDSAVYLCASSSRSGAYSPLHFGNGTRLTVT.

In this sample, this clone turned up once. The genes are TRBV14 and TRBJ2-7, with D possibly being TRBD1 (7 bases). The germline V gene encodes CDR1 SGHDN and CDR2 FVKESK. V shed 2 bases and J shed 6 bases, with 23 bases lying between them. The CDR3 sequence is 17 residues long. Here the CDR3 DNA reads TGTGCCAGCAGCCAAACCCGCTTTCGACAGGGAGCGGGCGAGCAGTACTTC. The encoded protein is CASSQTRFRQGAGEQYF.

This clone was observed a single time. The chain has TRBV2 and TRBJ2-5, with a possible D match to TRBD2 (6 bases). This CDR3 spans 13 amino acids. Germline CDR1 SNHLY, CDR2 FYNNEI. V lost 7 bases and J 0 bases, leaving 9 bases between the germline ends. This CDR3 is CASNRDYQETQYF. CDR3 in DNA: TGTGCCAGCAACCGGGACTACCAAGAGACCCAGTACTTC.

The CDR3 sequence is CASLRDRGGSDGYTF. The CDR3 nucleotides read TGTGCCAGCCTCCGGGACAGGGGGGGATCGGATGGCTACACCTTC. The rearrangement joins TRBV2 to TRBJ1-2; TRBD1 matches at 11 bases. Unmatched junction bases numbered 11, after V lost 8 bases and J lost 6 bases. The CDR3 consists of 15 residues. In germline, CDR1 is SNHLY, CDR2 FYNNEI.

V gene TRBV7-2 combines with J gene TRBJ2-3; TRBD2 matches 7 bases. The length of the CDR3 is 17 residues. Germline-derived CDR1 and CDR2 are SGHTA and FQGNSA. The junction had 7 bases not matched to a gene; V was cut back by 1 base and J by 0 bases. The CDR3 sequence: CASSLGPSGGSTDTQYF. The DNA for the CDR3 is TGTGCCAGCAGCTTAGGACCTAGCGGAGGCAGCACAGATACGCAGTATTTT.